This TCR beta chain was recovered during a study of PD-1 blockade in mismatch repair-deficient tumors. Notes on the study in general: Rapid post-treatment expansion, then contraction, generally preceding radiologic response, marked tumor-resident clones.

Sequenced by immunoSEQ multiplex PCR; TCRdb stores in-frame clones only, minus some. The table includes around 52,000 clones, 81% detected once. There are 16 residues in the CDR3. CDR1 and CDR2 from the germline V gene are LNHNV and YYDKDF (reference sequence). V was trimmed by 0 bases and J by 5 bases, leaving 15 bases between them. Notes on this clone: Its antigen remains unidentified.

The material sequenced was peripheral blood, taken roughly 21 weeks after starting pembrolizumab. The receptor's source is an adult with mismatch repair-deficient cancer. The chain uses TRBV15 and TRBJ2-3, with D maybe TRBD2 (5 bases). The DNA of the CDR3 is TGTGCCACCAGCAGAGAGGGGTGGGGAGTAGGAGATACGCAGTATTTT. Residues: CATSREGWGVGDTQYF.